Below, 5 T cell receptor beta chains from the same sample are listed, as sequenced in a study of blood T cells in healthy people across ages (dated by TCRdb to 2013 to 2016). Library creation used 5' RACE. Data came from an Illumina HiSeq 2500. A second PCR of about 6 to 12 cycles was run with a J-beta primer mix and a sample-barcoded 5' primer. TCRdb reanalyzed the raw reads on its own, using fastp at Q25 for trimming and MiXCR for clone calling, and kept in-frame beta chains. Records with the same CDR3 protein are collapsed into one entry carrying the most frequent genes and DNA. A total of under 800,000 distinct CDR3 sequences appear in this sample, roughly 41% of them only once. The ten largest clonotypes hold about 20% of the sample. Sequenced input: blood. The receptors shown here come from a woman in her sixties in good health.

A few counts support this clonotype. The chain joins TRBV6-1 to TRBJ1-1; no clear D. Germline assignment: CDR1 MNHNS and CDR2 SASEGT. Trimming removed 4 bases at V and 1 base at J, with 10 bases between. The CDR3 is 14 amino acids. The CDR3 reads CASSARWENTEAFF. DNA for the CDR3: TGTGCCAGCAGTGCCCGTTGGGAGAACACTGAAGCTTTCTTT.

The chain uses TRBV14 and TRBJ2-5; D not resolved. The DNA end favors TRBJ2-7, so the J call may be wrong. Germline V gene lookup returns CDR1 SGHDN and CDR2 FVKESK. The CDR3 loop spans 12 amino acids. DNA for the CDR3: TGTGCCAGCAGCCAAGAAAAGTACGAGCAGTACTTC. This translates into CASSQEKYEQYF.

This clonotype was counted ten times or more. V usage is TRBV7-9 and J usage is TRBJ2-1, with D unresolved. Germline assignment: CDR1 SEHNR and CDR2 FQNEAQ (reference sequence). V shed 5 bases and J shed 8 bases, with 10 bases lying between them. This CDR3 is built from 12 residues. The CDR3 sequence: CASSPSWDEQFF. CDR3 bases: TGTGCCAGCAGCCCCTCGTGGGATGAGCAGTTCTTC. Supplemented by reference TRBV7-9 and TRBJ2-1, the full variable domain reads DTGVSQNPRHKITKRGQNVTFRCDPISEHNRLYWYRQTLGQGPEFLTYFQNEAQLEKSRLLSDRFSAERPKGSFSTLEIQRTEQGDSAMYLCASSPSWDEQFFGPGTRLTVL.

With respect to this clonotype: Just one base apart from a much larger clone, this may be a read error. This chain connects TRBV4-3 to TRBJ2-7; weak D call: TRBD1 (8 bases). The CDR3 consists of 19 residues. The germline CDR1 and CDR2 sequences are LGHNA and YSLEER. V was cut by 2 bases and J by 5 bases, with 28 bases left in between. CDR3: CASSQNPGGIKTGANEQYF. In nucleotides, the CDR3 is TGCGCCAGCAGCCAAAACCCGGGGGGCATTAAGACAGGGGCGAACGAGCAGTACTTC.

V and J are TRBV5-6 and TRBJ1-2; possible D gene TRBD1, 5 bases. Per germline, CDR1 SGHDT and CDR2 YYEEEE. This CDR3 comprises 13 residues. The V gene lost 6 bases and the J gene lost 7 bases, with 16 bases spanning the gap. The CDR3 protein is CASTPIMGGGYTF. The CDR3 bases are TGTGCCAGCACCCCCATCATGGGGGGTGGCTACACCTTC.